Below, 9 T cell receptor beta chains from the same sample are listed, as sequenced in a study of blood T cell repertoires in COVID-19. The repertoire was sequenced with immunoSEQ multiplex PCR; TCRdb's copy has only in-frame clones and lacks some. The top ten clones hold 1.2% of a sample with roughly 140,000 clones, 70% to 90% of them seen once. What was sequenced was PBMCs or T cells enriched from blood (not recorded which). These receptors came from a woman aged 30 to 39 with acute COVID-19.

The chain is built from TRBV28 and TRBJ2-6, with 8 bases matching TRBD1. Germline V lookup: CDR1 MDHEN, CDR2 SYDVKM. The CDR3 length is 17 residues. After removal of 4 bases from V and 1 base from J, the junction contained 6 bases not matched to a gene. The CDR3 sequence: CASSSPGGVSGANVLTF. CDR3 coding DNA: TGTGCCAGCAGTTCCCCAGGGGGCGTATCTGGGGCCAACGTCCTGACTTTC.

J is TRBJ1-2 and V is TRBV29-1; 7 bases agree with TRBD1. The CDR3 length is 14 residues. Germline V CDR1 and CDR2: SQVTM, ANQGSEA. Unmatched junction bases numbered 14, after V lost 7 bases and J lost 6 bases. CDR3 residues: CSAEGGTGANGYTF. Here the CDR3 DNA reads TGCAGCGCTGAGGGGGGTACAGGGGCGAATGGCTACACCTTC.

The genes are TRBV2 and TRBJ2-7, with D perhaps matching TRBD2 (6 bases). V was cut by 2 bases and J by 3 bases, with 8 bases left in between. CDR1 is SNHLY and CDR2 is FYNNEI in the germline V gene. This CDR3 spans 13 amino acids. The CDR3 DNA is TGTGCCAGCAGTGAAAGGGGACTCTACGAGCAGTACTTC. Its translation: CASSERGLYEQYF.

The rearrangement links TRBV18 to TRBJ2-7, with D maybe TRBD1 (6 bases). The CDR3 totals 16 residues. The V end was cut by 3 bases, the J end by 7 bases, with 22 bases between. Germline loops: CDR1 KGHSH, CDR2 LQKENI. CDR3 region: CASSPLQGSAAGEQYF. CDR3 DNA sequence: TGTGCCAGCTCACCTCTACAGGGTTCGGCAGCAGGGGAGCAGTACTTC.

J is TRBJ1-1 and V is TRBV9; D unresolved. Trimming left V 3 bases short and J 5 bases short, with 14 bases between. Per the germline V gene, CDR1 is SGDLS and CDR2 is YYNGEE. The CDR3 contains 14 residues. The CDR3 region is CASSESPEGTEAFF. CDR3 nucleotides: TGTGCCAGCAGCGAATCGCCGGAGGGTACTGAAGCTTTCTTT.

V usage is TRBV7-2 and J usage is TRBJ2-7; 9 positions match TRBD1. Germline values: CDR1 SGHTA, CDR2 FQGNSA. With 5 bases clipped from V and 6 bases from J, the junction kept 8 bases outside the gene matches. The CDR3 runs 14 residues. CDR3 amino acids: CASSLGQGIGEQYF. The CDR3 DNA follows: TGTGCCAGCAGCCTGGGACAGGGTATCGGCGAGCAGTACTTC.

This chain links TRBV28 with TRBJ1-2, with D tentatively TRBD1 (6 bases). The ends were cut back, 6 bases at V and 2 bases at J, with 16 bases in the middle. CDR3 length: 15 residues. Germline V gene data show CDR1 as MDHEN and CDR2 as SYDVKM. CDR3 coding DNA: TGTGCCAGCAGGACAGGTTCGGTAGCGAACTATGGCTACACCTTC. Encoded protein: CASRTGSVANYGYTF.

The chain links TRBV15 to TRBJ2-5; 14 bases are shared with TRBD2. The V gene's germline CDR1 is LNHNV and CDR2 YYDKDF (reference sequence). The V gene end was trimmed by 0 bases and the J gene end by 6 bases; junction bases not matched to a gene: 9. The CDR3 is 18 amino acids. CDR3 amino acids: CATSREGGTSGSIKTQYF. The CDR3 DNA reads as TGTGCCACCAGCAGAGAGGGTGGGACTAGCGGGAGTATAAAGACCCAGTACTTC. The complete variable domain, with remaining parts taken from reference TRBV15 and TRBJ2-5, reads DAMVIQNPRYQVTQFGKPVTLSCSQTLNHNVMYWYQQKSSQAPKLLFHYYDKDFNNEADTPDNFQSRRPNTSFCFLDIRSPGLGDTAMYLCATSREGGTSGSIKTQYFGPGTRLLVL.

A note on this clone: Different DNA sequences within this sample yield the same CDR3. The rearrangement links TRBV9 to TRBJ2-1, with 12 bases that match TRBD2. V was pared by 4 bases and J by 7 bases, with 6 bases of the junction left unmatched. CDR1 is SGDLS, CDR2 YYNGEE, per germline. This CDR3 has 15 residues. The CDR3 nucleotides read TGTGCCAGCAGCCCTAGCGGGAGGGCCGGAAATGAGCAGTTCTTC. It encodes CASSPSGRAGNEQFF.